This TCR beta chain was sequenced for a study of cytomegalovirus exposure and HLA in healthy donors. Whole-study findings and limits: Analysis performed later showed TCR beta chains linked to HLA being more clonally expanded than equally common others. Highly shared sequence variants in one cluster were likely a sequencing artifact.

The PCR ran on 60 Vbeta and 13 Jbeta primers. The repertoire was sequenced with immunoSEQ multiplex PCR; TCRdb's copy has only in-frame clones and lacks some. The sample lists about 160,000 clones, around three quarters occurring once. In regard to this clone: Its cognate antigen is unknown.

Although they were nominally healthy when sampled, donors likely had unrecorded immune exposures. The source of this sequence is a man aged 50 or older in good health and CMV-seropositive. Source material: PBMCs.

CDR3 sequence reads: CASRFQGWSNQPQHF. The DNA for the CDR3 is TGTGCCAGCAGGTTTCAGGGATGGAGCAATCAGCCCCAGCATTTT. The chain carries TRBV5-8 and TRBJ1-5; TRBD1 is a possible D gene (5 bases). The CDR3 runs 15 residues. Germline V CDR1 and CDR2: SGHTS, YDEGEE. Between the trimmed V and J ends, which lost 5 bases and 1 base, there was a span of 13 bases.